Shown below are 3 T cell receptor beta chains from a single sample sequenced in a study of STAT3 mutations in large granular lymphocyte leukemia. Sequencing used immunoSEQ multiplex PCR; TCRdb keeps in-frame clones, though not all of them. The data show some 4,500 clones, under 55% seen once. No antigens are known for them. Findings and caveats of the study: Every T-LGLL patient had at least one immunodominant TCRbeta clonotype.

The sequenced sample consisted of peripheral blood mononuclear cells. Every receptor here comes from a man in his fifties or sixties with T-cell large granular lymphocyte leukemia. Some clones in this sample may be carry-over from other donors' samples.

This sequence joins TRBV6-1 and TRBJ2-5; tentative D call: TRBD2 (6 bases). CDR1 and CDR2 from the germline V gene are MNHNS and SASEGT. This CDR3 has 14 amino acids. V dropped 8 bases and J dropped 5 bases, with 18 bases sitting between them. DNA of the CDR3: TGTGCCAGCTTAACGGAAAAACGGGGGGAGACCCAGTACTTC. Protein sequence: CASLTEKRGETQYF.

The chain couples TRBV5-6 to TRBJ2-7; a weak D match, TRBD1 (6 bases). Trimming removed 2 bases from V and 1 base from J, with 7 bases in between. The CDR3 has 13 residues. Germline V gene lookup returns CDR1 SGHDT and CDR2 YYEEEE. For the CDR3, the DNA is TGTGCCAGCAGCTTCGGACAGTCCTACGAGCAGTACTTC. It encodes CASSFGQSYEQYF.

This chain links TRBV29-1 with TRBJ2-2; TRBD2 is a possible D gene (7 bases). The V gene lost 3 bases and the J gene lost 0 bases, with 11 bases spanning the gap. Germline CDR1 is SQVTM and CDR2 is ANQGSEA. The CDR3 extends over 15 amino acids. CDR3 bases: TGCAGCGTTGACCCGGGGGGCGCGAACACCGGGGAGCTGTTTTTT. Protein product: CSVDPGGANTGELFF.